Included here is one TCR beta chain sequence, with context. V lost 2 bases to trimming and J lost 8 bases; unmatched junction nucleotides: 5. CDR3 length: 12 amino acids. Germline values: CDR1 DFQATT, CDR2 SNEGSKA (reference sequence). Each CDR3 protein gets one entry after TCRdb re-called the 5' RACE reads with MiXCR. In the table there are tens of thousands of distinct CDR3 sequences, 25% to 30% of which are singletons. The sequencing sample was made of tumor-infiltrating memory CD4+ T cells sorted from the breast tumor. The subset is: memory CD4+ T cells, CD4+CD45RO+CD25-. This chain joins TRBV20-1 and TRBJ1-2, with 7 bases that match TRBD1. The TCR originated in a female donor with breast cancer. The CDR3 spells CSARWQGVGYTF. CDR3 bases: TGCAGTGCTAGATGGCAGGGGGTCGGCTACACCTTC.